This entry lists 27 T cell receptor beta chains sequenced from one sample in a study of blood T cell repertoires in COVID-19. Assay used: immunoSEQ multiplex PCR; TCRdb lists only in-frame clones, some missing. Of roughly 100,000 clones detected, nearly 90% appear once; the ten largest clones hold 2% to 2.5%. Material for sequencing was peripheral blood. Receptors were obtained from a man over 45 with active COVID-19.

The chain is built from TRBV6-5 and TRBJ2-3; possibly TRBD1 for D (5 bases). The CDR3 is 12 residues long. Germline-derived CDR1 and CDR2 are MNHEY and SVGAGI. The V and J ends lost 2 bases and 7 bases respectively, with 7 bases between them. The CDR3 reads CASSYQGHTQYF. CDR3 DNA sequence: TGTGCCAGCAGTTACCAGGGCCATACGCAGTATTTT.

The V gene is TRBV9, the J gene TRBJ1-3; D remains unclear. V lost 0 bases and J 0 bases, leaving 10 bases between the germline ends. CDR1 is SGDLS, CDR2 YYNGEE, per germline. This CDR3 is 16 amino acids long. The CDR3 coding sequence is TGTGCCAGCAGCGTAGAAGGAGTGACCTCTGGAAACACCATATATTTT. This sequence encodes CASSVEGVTSGNTIYF.

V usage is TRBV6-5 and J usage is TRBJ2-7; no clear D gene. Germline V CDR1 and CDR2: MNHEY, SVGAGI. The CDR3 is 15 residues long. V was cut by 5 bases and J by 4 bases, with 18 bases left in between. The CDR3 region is CASSPFSQTLYEQYF. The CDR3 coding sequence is TGTGCCAGCAGTCCCTTTTCTCAGACTCTTTACGAGCAGTACTTC.

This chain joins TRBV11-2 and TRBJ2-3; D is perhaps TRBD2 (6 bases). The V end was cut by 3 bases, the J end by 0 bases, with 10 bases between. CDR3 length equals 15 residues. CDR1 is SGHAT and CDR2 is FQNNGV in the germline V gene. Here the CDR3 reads CASSFNRGSTDTQYF. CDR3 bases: TGTGCCAGCAGCTTTAATCGGGGGAGCACAGATACGCAGTATTTT. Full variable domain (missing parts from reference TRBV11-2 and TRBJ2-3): EAGVAQSPRYKIIEKRQSVAFWCNPISGHATLYWYQQILGQGPKLLIQFQNNGVVDDSQLPKDRFSAERLKGVDSTLKIQPAKLEDSAVYLCASSFNRGSTDTQYFGPGTRLTVL.

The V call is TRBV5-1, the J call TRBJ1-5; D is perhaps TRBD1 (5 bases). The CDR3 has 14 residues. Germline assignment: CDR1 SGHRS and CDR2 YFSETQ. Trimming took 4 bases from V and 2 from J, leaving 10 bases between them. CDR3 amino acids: CASSPDSRNQPQHF. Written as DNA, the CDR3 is TGCGCCAGCAGCCCCGACAGCCGCAATCAGCCCCAGCATTTT. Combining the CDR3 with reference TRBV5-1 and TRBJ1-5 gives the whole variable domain KAGVTQTPRYLIKTRGQQVTLSCSPISGHRSVSWYQQTPGQGLQFLFEYFSETQRNKGNFPGRFSGRQFSNSRSEMNVSTLELGDSALYLCASSPDSRNQPQHFGDGTRLSIL.

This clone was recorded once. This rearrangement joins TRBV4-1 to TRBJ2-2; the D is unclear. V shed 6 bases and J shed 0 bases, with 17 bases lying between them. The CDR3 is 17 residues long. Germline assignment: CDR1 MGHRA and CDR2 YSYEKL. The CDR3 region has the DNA TGCGCCAGCAGGCCAAGGCTCGTAGCTGCGAACACCGGGGAGCTGTTTTTT. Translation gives CASRPRLVAANTGELFF.

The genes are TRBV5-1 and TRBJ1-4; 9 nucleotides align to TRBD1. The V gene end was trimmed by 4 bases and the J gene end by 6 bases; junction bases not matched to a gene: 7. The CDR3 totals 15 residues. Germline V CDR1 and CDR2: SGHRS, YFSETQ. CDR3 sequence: CASSTQGARDEKLFF. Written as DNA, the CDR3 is TGCGCCAGCAGCACACAGGGGGCGCGGGATGAAAAACTGTTTTTT.

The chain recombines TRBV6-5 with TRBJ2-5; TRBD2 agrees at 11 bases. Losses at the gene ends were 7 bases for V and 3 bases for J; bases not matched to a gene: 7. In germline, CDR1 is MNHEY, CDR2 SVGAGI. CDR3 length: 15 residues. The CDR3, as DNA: TGTGCCAGCACCTCTAGCGGGGGGCCTGAAGAGACCCAGTACTTC. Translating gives CASTSSGGPEETQYF.

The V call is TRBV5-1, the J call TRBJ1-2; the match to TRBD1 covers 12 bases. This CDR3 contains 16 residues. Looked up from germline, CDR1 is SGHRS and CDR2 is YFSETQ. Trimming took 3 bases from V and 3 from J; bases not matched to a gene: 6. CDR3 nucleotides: TGCGCCAGCAGCTGGGGGACAGGGGGCGTTGACTATGGCTACACCTTC. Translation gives CASSWGTGGVDYGYTF.

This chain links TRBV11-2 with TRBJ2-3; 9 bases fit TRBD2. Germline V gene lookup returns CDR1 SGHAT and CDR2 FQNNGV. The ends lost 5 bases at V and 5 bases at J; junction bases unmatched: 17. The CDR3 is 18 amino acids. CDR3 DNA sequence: TGTGCCAGCAGCACCCGGCGCGTAGCGGGGGACCCTCGAGATACGCAGTATTTT. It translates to CASSTRRVAGDPRDTQYF.

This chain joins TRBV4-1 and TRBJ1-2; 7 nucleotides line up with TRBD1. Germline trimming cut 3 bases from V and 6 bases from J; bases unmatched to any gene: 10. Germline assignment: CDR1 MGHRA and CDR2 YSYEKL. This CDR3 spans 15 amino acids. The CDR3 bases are TGCGCCAGCAGCCAGGCAGACAGGGCCACGGATGGCTACACCTTC. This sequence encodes CASSQADRATDGYTF.

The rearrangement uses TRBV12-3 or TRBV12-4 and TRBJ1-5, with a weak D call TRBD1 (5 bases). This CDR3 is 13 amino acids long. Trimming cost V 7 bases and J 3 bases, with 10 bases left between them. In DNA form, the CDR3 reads TGTGCCAGCAAGTGGGGGGTCAATCAGCCCCAGCATTTT. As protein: CASKWGVNQPQHF.

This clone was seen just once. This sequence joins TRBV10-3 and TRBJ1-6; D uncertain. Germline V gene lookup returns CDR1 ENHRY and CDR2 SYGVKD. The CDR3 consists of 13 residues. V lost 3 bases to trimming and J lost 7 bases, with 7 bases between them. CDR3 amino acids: CAISDEANSPLHF. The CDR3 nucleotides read TGTGCCATCAGTGACGAGGCGAATTCACCCCTCCACTTT.

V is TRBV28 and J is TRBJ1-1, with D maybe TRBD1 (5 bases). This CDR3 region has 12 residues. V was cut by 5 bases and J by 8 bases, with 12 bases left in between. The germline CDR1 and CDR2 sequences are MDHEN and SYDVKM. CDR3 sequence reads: CASSPPGQEAFF. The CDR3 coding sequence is TGTGCCAGCAGTCCCCCAGGACAAGAAGCTTTCTTT.

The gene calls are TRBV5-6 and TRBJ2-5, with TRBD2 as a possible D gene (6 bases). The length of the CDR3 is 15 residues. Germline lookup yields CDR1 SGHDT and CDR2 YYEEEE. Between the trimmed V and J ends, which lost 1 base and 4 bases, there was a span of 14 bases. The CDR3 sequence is CASSLPGQGGETQYF. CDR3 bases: TGTGCCAGCAGCTTGCCGGGGCAGGGAGGAGAGACCCAGTACTTC.

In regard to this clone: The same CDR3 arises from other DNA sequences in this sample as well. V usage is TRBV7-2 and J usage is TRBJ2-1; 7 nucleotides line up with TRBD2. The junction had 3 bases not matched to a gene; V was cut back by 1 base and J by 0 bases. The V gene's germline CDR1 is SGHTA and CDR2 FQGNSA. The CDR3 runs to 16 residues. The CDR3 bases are TGTGCCAGCAGCTTAGGCGGCGGGGGCTCCTACAATGAGCAGTTCTTC. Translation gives CASSLGGGGSYNEQFF. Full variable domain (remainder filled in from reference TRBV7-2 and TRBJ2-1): GAGVSQSPSNKVTEKGKDVELRCDPISGHTALYWYRQSLGQGLEFLIYFQGNSAPDKSGLPSDRFSAERTGGSVSTLTIQRTQQEDSAVYLCASSLGGGGSYNEQFFGPGTRLTVL.

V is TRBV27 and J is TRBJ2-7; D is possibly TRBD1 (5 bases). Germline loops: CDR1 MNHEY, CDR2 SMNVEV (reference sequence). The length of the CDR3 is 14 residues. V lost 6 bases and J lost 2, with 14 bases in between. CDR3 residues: CASRATETAYEQYF. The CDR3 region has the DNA TGTGCCAGCAGAGCGACAGAAACGGCCTACGAGCAGTACTTC.

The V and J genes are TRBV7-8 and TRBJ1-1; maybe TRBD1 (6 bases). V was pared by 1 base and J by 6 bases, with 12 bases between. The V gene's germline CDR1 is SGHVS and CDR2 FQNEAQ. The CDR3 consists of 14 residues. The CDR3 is CASSLGPRGAEAFF. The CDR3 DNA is TGTGCCAGCAGCTTAGGGCCCAGGGGAGCTGAAGCTTTCTTT.

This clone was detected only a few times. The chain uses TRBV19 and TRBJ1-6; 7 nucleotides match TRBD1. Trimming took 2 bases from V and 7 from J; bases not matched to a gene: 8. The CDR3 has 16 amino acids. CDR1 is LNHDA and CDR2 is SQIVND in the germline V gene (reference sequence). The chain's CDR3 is CASSIRSGQMNSPLHF. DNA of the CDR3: TGTGCCAGTAGTATACGTTCGGGACAGATGAATTCACCCCTCCACTTT.

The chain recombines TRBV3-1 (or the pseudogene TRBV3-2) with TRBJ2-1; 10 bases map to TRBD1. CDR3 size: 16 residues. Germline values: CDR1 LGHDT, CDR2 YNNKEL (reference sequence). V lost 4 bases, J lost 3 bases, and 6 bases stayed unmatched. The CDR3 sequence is CASSLPRTGGYNEQFF. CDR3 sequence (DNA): TGTGCCAGCAGCCTCCCCCGGACAGGGGGCTACAATGAGCAGTTCTTC.

The CDR3: CASSPGQGVYEQYF. CDR3 in DNA: TGTGCCAGCAGCCCGGGACAGGGCGTCTACGAGCAGTACTTC. The rearrangement joins TRBV21-1 to TRBJ2-7; the D call of TRBD1 is as the table states it, not checked on the DNA. TRBV21-1 is tagged as a pseudogene. The length of the CDR3 is 14 residues.

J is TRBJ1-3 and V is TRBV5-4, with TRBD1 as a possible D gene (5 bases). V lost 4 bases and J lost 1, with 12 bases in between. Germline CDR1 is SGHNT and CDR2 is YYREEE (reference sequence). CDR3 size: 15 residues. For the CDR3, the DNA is TGTGCCAGCAGCCTTAGGGGCTTGTCTGGAAACACCATATATTTT. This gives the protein CASSLRGLSGNTIYF.

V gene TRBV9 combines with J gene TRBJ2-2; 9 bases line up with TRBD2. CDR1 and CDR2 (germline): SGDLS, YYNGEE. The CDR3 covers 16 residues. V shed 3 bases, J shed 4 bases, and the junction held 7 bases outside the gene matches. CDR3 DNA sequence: TGTGCCAGCAGCGGGGTAGCGGGGGTGTCCACCGGGGAGCTGTTTTTT. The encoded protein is CASSGVAGVSTGELFF.

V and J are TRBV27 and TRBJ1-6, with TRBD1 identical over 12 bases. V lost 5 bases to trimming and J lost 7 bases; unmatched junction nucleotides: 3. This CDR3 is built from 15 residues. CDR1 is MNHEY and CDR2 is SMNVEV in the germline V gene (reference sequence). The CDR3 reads CASSPGQGANSPLHF. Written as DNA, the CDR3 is TGTGCCAGCAGTCCGGGACAGGGGGCGAATTCACCCCTCCACTTT.

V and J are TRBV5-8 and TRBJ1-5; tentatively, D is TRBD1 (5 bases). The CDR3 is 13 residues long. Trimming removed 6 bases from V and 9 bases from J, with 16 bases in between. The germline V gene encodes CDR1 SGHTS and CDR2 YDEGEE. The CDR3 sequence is CASTEVGGRPQHF. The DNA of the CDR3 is TGTGCCAGCACGGAAGTTGGGGGGAGGCCCCAGCATTTT.

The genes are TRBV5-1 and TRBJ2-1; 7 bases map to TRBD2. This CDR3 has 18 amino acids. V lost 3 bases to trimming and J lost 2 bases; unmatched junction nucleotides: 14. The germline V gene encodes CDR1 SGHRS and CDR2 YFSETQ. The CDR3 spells CASSSKTLTSITYNEQFF. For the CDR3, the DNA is TGCGCCAGCAGCTCCAAAACCTTGACTAGCATTACCTACAATGAGCAGTTCTTC.

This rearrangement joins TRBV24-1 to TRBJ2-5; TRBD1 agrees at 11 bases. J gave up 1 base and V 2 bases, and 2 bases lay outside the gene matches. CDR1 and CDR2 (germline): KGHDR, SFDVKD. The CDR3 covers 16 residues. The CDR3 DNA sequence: TGTGCCACCAGTGATTCCGGGACAGGGGGCCAAGAGACCCAGTACTTC. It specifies CATSDSGTGGQETQYF.